The 27 T cell receptor beta chains below all came from one sample that was sequenced in a study of T cells after yellow fever vaccination. TCRdb re-called the 5' RACE reads through MiXCR, storing one row per CDR3 protein. The top ten clones hold approximately 15% of a sample with about 550,000 distinct CDR3 sequences, about 19% of them seen once. The sequencing used PBMCs, collected 15 days after the yellow fever booster vaccination. The origin of the receptors is a man younger than 40 who received the YFV17D yellow fever vaccine.

This chain connects TRBV27 to TRBJ2-7; D gene unclear. CDR1 and CDR2 (germline): MNHEY, SMNVEV (reference sequence). V was pared by 4 bases and J by 0 bases, with 13 bases between. This CDR3 contains 15 residues. CDR3 amino acids: CASSSGRSSSYEQYF. The CDR3, as DNA: TGTGCCAGCAGTTCTGGGCGAAGTAGCTCCTACGAGCAGTACTTC.

The V and J genes are TRBV20-1 and TRBJ2-7; possibly TRBD1 or TRBD2 for D (6 bases each). The CDR3 is 13 residues long. V lost 5 bases and J 3 bases, leaving 14 bases between the germline ends. CDR1 and CDR2 from the germline V gene are DFQATT and SNEGSKA (reference sequence). This CDR3 reads CSARRGPDYEQYF. The CDR3 region has the DNA TGCAGTGCTCGCCGGGGGCCTGACTACGAGCAGTACTTC.

The rearrangement uses TRBV6-1 and TRBJ1-1; 8 bases fit TRBD1. Germline CDR1 is MNHNS and CDR2 is SASEGT. V trimming: 3 bases; J trimming: 5 bases; junction bases outside the gene matches: 5. The CDR3 is 14 residues long. The CDR3 DNA sequence: TGTGCCAGCAGTGAGGGGACAGGAGGAACTGAAGCTTTCTTT. Translating gives CASSEGTGGTEAFF.

V is TRBV5-1 and J is TRBJ2-6, with D perhaps matching TRBD1 (5 bases). The CDR3 is 15 amino acids. Per germline, CDR1 SGHRS and CDR2 YFSETQ. The ends were cut back, 2 bases at V and 2 bases at J, with 8 bases in the middle. For the CDR3, the DNA is TGCGCCAGCAGCTTAGGGGAAACTGGGGCCAACGTCCTGACTTTC. This translates into CASSLGETGANVLTF.

This rearrangement joins TRBV15 to TRBJ2-5; D uncertain. Trimming left V 0 bases short and J 3 bases short, with 8 bases between. Germline CDR1 reads LNHNV; CDR2 reads YYDKDF (reference sequence). CDR3 size: 14 residues. The CDR3 protein is CATSRDGGKETQYF. Here the CDR3 DNA reads TGTGCCACCAGCAGAGACGGCGGAAAAGAGACCCAGTACTTC.

This clonotype turned up a few times. The chain has TRBV10-3 and TRBJ2-2, with D uncertain. The length of the CDR3 is 16 residues. The germline V and J ends were trimmed by 0 bases and 7 bases, with 15 bases remaining between them. From germline, CDR1 is ENHRY and CDR2 SYGVKD. CDR3: CAISESGSGSFGELFF. CDR3 coding DNA: TGTGCCATCAGTGAGTCAGGATCGGGTAGCTTCGGGGAGCTGTTTTTT.

The chain has TRBV27 and TRBJ2-7, with no clear D. CDR3 length: 14 amino acids. The V gene's germline CDR1 is MNHEY and CDR2 SMNVEV (reference sequence). V lost 3 bases to trimming and J lost 10 bases, with 19 bases between them. The DNA of the CDR3 is TGTGCCAGCAGTTTCTCCCAACCGCGCCTTGGACAGTACTTC. Translating gives CASSFSQPRLGQYF.

This clonotype was observed a handful of times. This sequence joins TRBV10-3 and TRBJ2-1, with 8 bases lining up with TRBD2. This CDR3 is built from 13 residues. Germline trimming cut 4 bases from V and 9 bases from J; bases unmatched to any gene: 5. In germline, CDR1 is ENHRY, CDR2 SYGVKD. CDR3 coding DNA: TGTGCCATCAGTGGGGGACGGGAGGGTGAGCAGTTCTTC. Protein sequence: CAISGGREGEQFF.

This clonotype was seen a handful of times. This chain uses TRBV2 with TRBJ2-1, with D maybe TRBD2 (5 bases). The CDR3 runs to 16 residues. V was pared by 0 bases and J by 9 bases, with 18 bases between. Germline V gene data show CDR1 as SNHLY and CDR2 as FYNNEI. For the CDR3, the DNA is TGTGCCAGCAGTGAAGCCCACACCTTAACTAGTGTTGAGCAGTTCTTC. This sequence encodes CASSEAHTLTSVEQFF.

V gene TRBV7-9 combines with J gene TRBJ2-7, with 12 bases identical to TRBD2. Germline assignment: CDR1 SEHNR and CDR2 FQNEAQ (reference sequence). This CDR3 spans 14 amino acids. V dropped 8 bases and J dropped 6; count of bases not matched to a gene: 8. CDR3 sequence: CASGLAGGPFEQYF. In nucleotides, the CDR3 is TGTGCCAGCGGCCTAGCGGGAGGGCCGTTCGAGCAGTACTTC. Full variable domain (remainder filled in from reference TRBV7-9 and TRBJ2-7): DTGVSQNPRHKITKRGQNVTFRCDPISEHNRLYWYRQTLGQGPEFLTYFQNEAQLEKSRLLSDRFSAERPKGSFSTLEIQRTEQGDSAMYLCASGLAGGPFEQYFGPGTRLTVT.

Written as DNA, the CDR3 is TGTGCCAGCAGAGGCCCAGGGTTCGAGACCCAGTACTTC. Protein sequence: CASRGPGFETQYF. This chain uses TRBV2 with TRBJ2-5; perhaps TRBD1 as D (5 bases). V was pared by 6 bases and J by 5 bases, with 13 bases between. Looked up from germline, CDR1 is SNHLY and CDR2 is FYNNEI. The CDR3 runs to 13 residues.

This chain uses TRBV28 with TRBJ2-7; no clear D. The V gene lost 6 bases and the J gene lost 1 base, with 10 bases spanning the gap. Germline CDR1 reads MDHEN; CDR2 reads SYDVKM. The CDR3 contains 13 residues. DNA for the CDR3: TGTGCCAGCAGACGGACGGTATCCTACGAGCAGTACTTC. Translating gives CASRRTVSYEQYF.

This clonotype was found a few times. The chain is built from TRBV29-1 and TRBJ2-7; TRBD2 agrees at 9 bases. CDR1 is SQVTM, CDR2 ANQGSEA, per germline. J lost 0 bases, V lost 8 bases, and 14 bases had no gene match. The length of the CDR3 is 16 residues. CDR3 bases: TGCAGCACGTCTTCCCCCAGCGGGGGGAGCTCCTACGAGCAGTACTTC. Encoded protein: CSTSSPSGGSSYEQYF.

This rearrangement joins TRBV7-2 to TRBJ2-1; 15 bases agree with TRBD2. V shed 2 bases, J shed 8 bases, and the junction held 4 bases outside the gene matches. This CDR3 has 16 residues. The germline gives CDR1 SGHTA, CDR2 FQGNSA. The CDR3 loop reads CASSLSGTSGRYEQFF. CDR3 DNA sequence: TGTGCCAGCAGCTTATCCGGGACTAGCGGGAGGTATGAGCAGTTCTTC.

This chain connects TRBV20-1 to TRBJ1-5; tentatively, D is TRBD1 (6 bases). There are 14 residues in the CDR3. The V end lost 6 bases, the J end lost 4 bases, and 16 bases lay between the germline ends. Germline-derived CDR1 and CDR2 are DFQATT and SNEGSKA (reference sequence). The CDR3 sequence is CSATTGIPNQPQHF. CDR3 nucleotide sequence: TGCAGTGCAACAACAGGGATCCCGAATCAGCCCCAGCATTTT.

The V call is TRBV5-1, the J call TRBJ2-2; 7 positions agree with TRBD1. Germline CDR1 is SGHRS and CDR2 is YFSETQ. The CDR3 sequence is 16 residues long. Trimming took 4 bases from V and 5 from J; bases not matched to a gene: 11. CDR3 region: CASSPFRDSGTGELFF. In nucleotides, the CDR3 is TGCGCCAGCAGCCCCTTCCGGGACAGTGGAACCGGGGAGCTGTTTTTT.

Only a few counts were recorded for this clonotype. This chain uses TRBV5-1 with TRBJ2-7, with TRBD1 identical over 7 bases. The germline gives CDR1 SGHRS, CDR2 YFSETQ. The CDR3 runs to 14 residues. V shed 5 bases, J shed 2 bases, and the junction held 7 bases outside the gene matches. Here the CDR3 reads CASRRDSTTYEQYF. The CDR3 DNA follows: TGCGCCAGCAGAAGGGACAGTACTACCTACGAGCAGTACTTC.

This clonotype turned up a few times. Here the CDR3 reads CASSILAAEGRQFF. CDR3 bases: TGTGCCAGTAGTATCTTAGCGGCAGAAGGACGGCAGTTCTTC. This rearrangement joins TRBV19 to TRBJ2-1, with a tentative D call TRBD2 (6 bases). There are 14 residues in the CDR3. Trimming cost V 3 bases and J 12 bases, with 18 bases left between them. In germline, CDR1 is LNHDA, CDR2 SQIVND (reference sequence).

The chain joins TRBV20-1 to TRBJ2-7; 10 positions agree with TRBD2. J was trimmed by 0 bases and V by 6 bases; bases with no gene match: 8. Germline CDR1 is DFQATT and CDR2 is SNEGSKA (reference sequence). CDR3 length equals 15 residues. CDR3 sequence reads: CSARLAGRSSYEQYF. The CDR3 DNA sequence: TGCAGTGCCCGACTAGCGGGCCGCAGCTCCTACGAGCAGTACTTC.

This clonotype turned up a few times. This chain joins TRBV6-2 or TRBV6-3 and TRBJ2-1, with D tentatively TRBD1 or TRBD2 (5 bases each). This CDR3 comprises 12 residues. Germline V gene lookup returns CDR1 MNHEY and CDR2 SVGEGT. The V gene lost 6 bases and the J gene lost 11 bases, with 14 bases spanning the gap. The CDR3 DNA reads TGTGCCAGCAGCCATGGGACGTTAAAGCAGTTCTTC. Its protein product is CASSHGTLKQFF.

The chain links TRBV25-1 to TRBJ2-1; tentatively, D is TRBD2 (5 bases). Trimming stripped 8 bases from V and 9 bases from J, with 20 bases between. The germline V gene encodes CDR1 MGHDK and CDR2 SYGVNS. This CDR3 has 14 residues. The chain's CDR3 is CASRGPSVTGEQFF. The CDR3 DNA follows: TGTGCCAGCCGAGGGCCCTCGGTAACTGGTGAGCAGTTCTTC.

This clonotype has only a few counts. This sequence joins TRBV20-1 and TRBJ2-2; the match to TRBD2 covers 12 bases. Losses at the gene ends were 5 bases for V and 6 bases for J; bases not matched to a gene: 13. The germline CDR1 and CDR2 sequences are DFQATT and SNEGSKA (reference sequence). The CDR3 runs to 17 residues. CDR3 protein: CSAPRLAGEYSPGELFF. CDR3 nucleotides: TGCAGTGCTCCAAGACTAGCGGGAGAGTATTCCCCCGGGGAGCTGTTTTTT.

This clonotype was seen more than once but under ten times. The chain employs TRBV6-2 or TRBV6-3 and TRBJ2-3, with TRBD1 identical over 7 bases. V was pared by 8 bases and J by 2 bases, with 13 bases of the junction left unmatched. The germline CDR1 and CDR2 sequences are MNHEY and SVGEGT. The CDR3 has 16 residues. The CDR3 is CASCYLPGQTTDTQYF. Here the CDR3 DNA reads TGTGCCAGCTGCTACCTCCCGGGACAGACCACAGATACGCAGTATTTT.

The chain carries TRBV29-1 and TRBJ2-3; D remains ambiguous. CDR3 length: 11 residues. V was pared by 4 bases and J by 1 base, with 3 bases between. CDR1 is SQVTM and CDR2 is ANQGSEA in the germline V gene. CDR3 sequence reads: CSVVRTDTQYF. CDR3 nucleotide sequence: TGCAGCGTTGTTCGCACAGATACGCAGTATTTT.

A few counts support this clonotype. V is TRBV12-3 or TRBV12-4 and J is TRBJ2-6; D is ambiguous. V was cut by 4 bases and J by 4 bases, with 2 bases left in between. The CDR3 consists of 12 residues. CDR3 sequence: CASSYGANVLTF. CDR3 coding DNA: TGTGCCAGCAGTTACGGGGCCAACGTCCTGACTTTC.

This clonotype was found a few times. V is TRBV20-1 and J is TRBJ2-3; D call uncertain. The CDR3 sequence is 13 residues long. V shed 8 bases and J shed 6 bases, with 18 bases lying between them. CDR1 and CDR2 (germline): DFQATT, SNEGSKA (reference sequence). CDR3 DNA: TGCAGTCGGGCTCTCAGAGGACGGGATACGCAGTATTTT. This gives the protein CSRALRGRDTQYF.

This clonotype appeared a few times. This chain links TRBV6-2 or TRBV6-3 with TRBJ2-1, with 11 bases that match TRBD2. This CDR3 is 16 amino acids long. With V trimmed by 6 bases and J by 4 bases, 8 bases remained unmatched. CDR1 MNHEY and CDR2 SVGEGT come from the germline V gene. For the CDR3, the DNA is TGTGCCAGCAGCCGAGTTAGCGGGAGGGCTTACAATGAGCAGTTCTTC. Protein: CASSRVSGRAYNEQFF.